One sample yielded the 19 T cell receptor beta chains listed below, sequenced in a study of CD8 T cells in ankylosing spondylitis. TCRdb independently ran MiXCR on the 5' RACE reads; one entry per CDR3 protein. Of 230,000 or so distinct CDR3 sequences listed, around 25% are singletons. The material sequenced was blood, either unsorted or a sorted T cell fraction (not recorded which). The receptor set was obtained from a male donor with ankylosing spondylitis or in good health (not recorded which).

The rearrangement links TRBV20-1 to TRBJ1-4; D perhaps matches TRBD1 (5 bases). Trimming took off 1 base at V and 8 bases at J, with 17 bases between the two ends. CDR1 is DFQATT and CDR2 is SNEGSKA in the germline V gene (reference sequence). The CDR3 is 15 amino acids. The CDR3 is CSARGPRGRGEKLFF. The CDR3 DNA reads TGCAGTGCTAGAGGACCGAGGGGCAGAGGGGAAAAACTGTTTTTT.

The chain joins TRBV20-1 to TRBJ2-3; D uncertain. V was trimmed by 3 bases and J by 2 bases, leaving 9 bases between them. Germline lookup yields CDR1 DFQATT and CDR2 SNEGSKA (reference sequence). The CDR3 length is 13 residues. The CDR3 protein is CSASQTLTDTQYF. The CDR3 DNA reads as TGCAGTGCTAGCCAGACCCTCACAGATACGCAGTATTTT.

The V call is TRBV19, the J call TRBJ1-6; D gene ambiguous. This CDR3 has 14 amino acids. Trimming took off 8 bases at V and 5 bases at J, with 13 bases between the two ends. CDR1 is LNHDA and CDR2 is SQIVND in the germline V gene (reference sequence). CDR3 region: CASGATLDNSPLHF. The CDR3 nucleotides are TGTGCCAGTGGTGCGACCCTGGATAATTCACCCCTCCACTTT.

This clonotype was seen once. The chain combines TRBV24-1 with TRBJ2-2; the D call may be TRBD1 or TRBD2 (5 bases each). The CDR3 length is 15 residues. Trimming cost V 4 bases and J 3 bases, with 11 bases left between them. Germline CDR1 and CDR2: KGHDR and SFDVKD. CDR3 loop: CATSDPREHTGELFF. In DNA, the CDR3 is TGTGCCACCAGTGACCCCAGGGAGCACACCGGGGAGCTGTTTTTT.

This clonotype has a count of ten or more. The chain links TRBV3-1 to TRBJ2-7; no clear D. Deletions cut 1 base from V and 2 bases from J, with 9 bases between. The germline V gene encodes CDR1 LGHDT and CDR2 YNNKEL (reference sequence). The CDR3 totals 14 residues. The CDR3 DNA reads TGTGCCAGCAGCCAAGGCTATGGGGCCTACGAGCAGTACTTC. As protein: CASSQGYGAYEQYF.

In its sample, this clonotype was seen a few times. The CDR3 protein is CSARDLDRAKTQYF. The CDR3, as DNA: TGCAGTGCTAGAGATCTGGACAGAGCAAAGACCCAGTACTTC. The chain employs TRBV20-1 and TRBJ2-5; D perhaps matches TRBD1 (6 bases). CDR1 is DFQATT, CDR2 SNEGSKA, per germline (reference sequence). V lost 0 bases to trimming and J lost 6 bases, with 14 bases between them. The length of the CDR3 is 14 residues.

At least ten counts were recorded for this clonotype. The CDR3 loop reads CASASRGAPDTQYF. The CDR3 DNA reads as TGCGCCAGCGCTTCTCGGGGGGCTCCAGATACGCAGTATTTT. J is TRBJ2-3 and V is TRBV5-1, with a weak D call TRBD2 (7 bases). Trimming pared 7 bases from V and 4 bases from J, leaving 16 bases between. Germline V gene lookup returns CDR1 SGHRS and CDR2 YFSETQ. The CDR3 extends over 14 amino acids.

The chain links TRBV20-1 to TRBJ2-5, with D perhaps matching TRBD2 (6 bases). Trimming took 4 bases from V and 5 from J, leaving 17 bases between them. Germline CDR1 is DFQATT and CDR2 is SNEGSKA (reference sequence). This CDR3 is built from 14 residues. The CDR3 nucleotides read TGCAGTGCTACGGGACTCCCCAGGTCGGAGACCCAGTACTTC. This sequence encodes CSATGLPRSETQYF.

This chain joins TRBV20-1 and TRBJ2-1; 8 bases line up with TRBD2. The CDR3 contains 16 residues. V trimming: 0 bases; J trimming: 8 bases; junction bases outside the gene matches: 12. Germline V gene lookup returns CDR1 DFQATT and CDR2 SNEGSKA (reference sequence). CDR3 sequence: CSARDGKAGVGDEQFF. CDR3 DNA: TGCAGTGCTAGAGATGGTAAAGCGGGGGTGGGCGATGAGCAGTTCTTC.

In its sample, this clonotype was seen a few times. The genes are TRBV6-2 or TRBV6-3 and TRBJ2-1; 7 bases agree with TRBD1. The V gene end was trimmed by 4 bases and the J gene end by 7 bases; junction bases not matched to a gene: 4. The CDR3 is 13 residues long. CDR1 and CDR2 (germline): MNHEY, SVGEGT. The CDR3 DNA reads TGTGCCAGCAGTTCCCTGACAGGGAATGAGCAGTTCTTC. Its translation: CASSSLTGNEQFF.

The sample holds a few counts of this clonotype. V and J are TRBV6-5 and TRBJ1-3; 7 positions agree with TRBD1. This CDR3 contains 14 residues. Germline CDR1 and CDR2: MNHEY and SVGAGI. Trimming at V came to 2 bases and at J to 2 bases, leaving 0 bases not matched to a gene. In DNA form, the CDR3 reads TGTGCCAGCAGTTACGACAGGGCTGGAAACACCATATATTTT. Its protein is CASSYDRAGNTIYF.

This chain connects TRBV20-1 to TRBJ1-1; TRBD1 agrees at 8 bases. Germline loops: CDR1 DFQATT, CDR2 SNEGSKA (reference sequence). Unmatched junction bases numbered 6, after V lost 1 base and J lost 5 bases. The CDR3 is 14 residues long. The CDR3 region is CSARGRTGWTEAFF. The CDR3 DNA follows: TGCAGTGCTAGAGGCCGGACAGGGTGGACTGAAGCTTTCTTT.

The chain has TRBV7-9 and TRBJ2-7; D is perhaps TRBD2 (6 bases). CDR3 length equals 14 residues. V was clipped by 3 bases and J by 9 bases, with 18 bases between them. Germline V gives CDR1 SEHNR, CDR2 FQNEAQ (reference sequence). The CDR3 here is CASSFSGTLGGQYF. The CDR3 DNA follows: TGTGCCAGCAGCTTTAGCGGAACCTTGGGAGGGCAGTACTTC.

This clonotype came up many times. The CDR3 loop reads CASSYSTGGGFTNEKLFF. Written as DNA, the CDR3 is TGTGCCAGCAGTTACTCGACCGGGGGGGGGTTTACTAATGAAAAACTGTTTTTT. The V and J genes are TRBV6-5 and TRBJ1-4; D perhaps matches TRBD1 (5 bases). CDR1 is MNHEY, CDR2 SVGAGI, per germline. The CDR3 covers 18 residues. V lost 0 bases and J 2 bases, leaving 16 bases between the germline ends.

This chain joins TRBV6-1 and TRBJ2-2; TRBD1 matches 10 bases. With V trimmed by 5 bases and J by 6 bases, 9 bases remained unmatched. Germline CDR1 and CDR2: MNHNS and SASEGT. The CDR3 has 16 amino acids. The CDR3 loop reads CASSLSDRGAPGELFF. The CDR3, as DNA: TGTGCCAGCAGTCTTTCGGACAGGGGGGCCCCCGGGGAGCTGTTTTTT.

This clonotype was observed a few times. The chain recombines TRBV12-3 or TRBV12-4 with TRBJ2-7; 12 bases fit TRBD2. This CDR3 has 15 residues. The ends lost 5 bases at V and 6 bases at J; junction bases unmatched: 8. The CDR3 nucleotides are TGTGCCAGCAGTCCACACCCGACTAGCGGGGGCGAGCAGTACTTC. Protein product: CASSPHPTSGGEQYF.

This clonotype has more than one count but fewer than ten. The chain joins TRBV29-1 to TRBJ1-1; weak D call: TRBD1 (6 bases). This CDR3 spans 15 amino acids. The V end was cut by 4 bases, the J end by 2 bases, with 17 bases between. Germline values: CDR1 SQVTM, CDR2 ANQGSEA. The CDR3 spells CSVGGQTGGNTEAFF. Written as DNA, the CDR3 is TGCAGCGTTGGGGGCCAGACAGGCGGAAACACTGAAGCTTTCTTT. The full variable domain, in which reference TRBV29-1 and TRBJ1-1 provide the parts outside the CDR3, is SAVISQKPSRDICQRGTSLTIQCQVDSQVTMMFWYRQQPGQSLTLIATANQGSEATYESGFVIDKFPISRPNLTFSTLTVSNMSPEDSSIYLCSVGGQTGGNTEAFFGQGTRLTVV.

Many counts were recorded for this clonotype. V and J are TRBV25-1 and TRBJ2-2; D unresolved. Trimming removed 3 bases at V and 3 bases at J, with 14 bases between. CDR1 and CDR2 (germline): MGHDK, SYGVNS. The CDR3 has 16 residues. The CDR3 DNA is TGTGCCAGCAGTGATCTTCCGTGGGGATACACCGGGGAGCTGTTTTTT. This encodes CASSDLPWGYTGELFF. Complete variable domain (other parts from reference TRBV25-1 and TRBJ2-2): EADIYQTPRYLVIGTGKKITLECSQTMGHDKMYWYQQDPGMELHLIHYSYGVNSTEKGDLSSESTVSRIRTEHFPLTLESARPSHTSQYLCASSDLPWGYTGELFFGEGSRLTVL.

The chain employs TRBV28 and TRBJ2-3; D is undetermined. V was shortened by 4 bases and J by 1 base, with 12 bases between the two germline ends. This CDR3 has 15 amino acids. Germline CDR1 MDHEN, CDR2 SYDVKM. The CDR3 sequence is CASSSSATRTDTQYF. The CDR3 DNA follows: TGTGCCAGCAGTTCCTCGGCGACCCGCACAGATACGCAGTATTTT.